The 32 T cell receptor beta chains below were found in one sample sequenced in a study of CD8+ T cells in alopecia areata. As the sequencing template, cDNA was produced by extracting RNA and reverse transcribing it. Libraries were prepared by immunoSEQ multiplex PCR; TCRdb keeps only in-frame clonotypes and omits some of them. The data contain about 12,000 clones, more than 55% of them singletons. As part of sample collection, lesional scalp punch biopsies and peripheral blood were taken from alopecia areata patients. Material: skin. Receptors were obtained from a human donor with alopecia areata.

The chain uses TRBV10-3 and TRBJ2-7, with D perhaps matching TRBD1 or TRBD2 (5 bases each). V lost 11 bases and J 4 bases, leaving 12 bases between the germline ends. This CDR3 is 11 amino acids long. CDR1 is ENHRY and CDR2 is SYGVKD in the germline V gene. CDR3 protein: CAVGTGYEQYF. The CDR3 DNA sequence: TGTGCCGTGGGGACCGGTTACGAGCAGTACTTC.

V and J are TRBV7-8 and TRBJ2-7; D is uncertain. This CDR3 spans 11 amino acids. Trimming stripped 4 bases from V and 7 bases from J, with 8 bases between. Per the germline V gene, CDR1 is SGHVS and CDR2 is FQNEAQ. CDR3 region: CASSSTVEQYF. CDR3 sequence (DNA): TGTGCCAGCAGCTCAACAGTGGAGCAGTACTTC.

CDR3 sequence (DNA): TGTGCCAGCAGTTTGACTGCCGATGGCACCGGGGAGCTGTTTTTT. It specifies CASSLTADGTGELFF. The V and J genes are TRBV27 and TRBJ2-2; D not resolved. With 3 bases removed from V and 4 bases from J, the gap between germline ends came to 12 bases. CDR3 length: 15 residues. Germline CDR1 and CDR2: MNHEY and SMNVEV (reference sequence).

This clone was recorded a few times. The genes are TRBV5-6 and TRBJ2-5; D is possibly TRBD1 (6 bases). Between the trimmed V and J ends, which lost 3 bases and 3 bases, there was a span of 24 bases. This CDR3 is 18 amino acids long. Germline CDR1 and CDR2: SGHDT and YYEEEE. CDR3 DNA sequence: TGTGCCAGCAGCTATAGACAGGTCTTCCCCCTTGGGGAAGAGACCCAGTACTTC. This codes for CASSYRQVFPLGEETQYF.

Here the CDR3 reads CASSSRTDTQYF. The CDR3 DNA is TGTGCCAGCAGCTCCCGCACAGATACGCAGTATTTT. V usage is TRBV7-9 and J usage is TRBJ2-3, with D unclear. This CDR3 spans 12 amino acids. CDR1 is SEHNR, CDR2 FQNEAQ, per germline (reference sequence). Between the trimmed V and J ends, which lost 4 bases and 1 base, there was a span of 3 bases.

Comments on this clone: Other DNA sequences in this sample translate to the same CDR3. The chain carries TRBV30 and TRBJ1-1, with TRBD1 as a possible D gene (5 bases). Germline V gene sequence: CDR1 GTSNPN, CDR2 SVGIG (reference sequence). The CDR3 covers 13 residues. V lost 3 bases and J 1 base, leaving 9 bases between the germline ends. CDR3 DNA: TGTGCCTGGAGGGGGGTGGGGAACACTGAAGCTTTCTTT. Translation gives CAWRGVGNTEAFF.

The chain links TRBV7-6 to TRBJ2-7; TRBD1 is a possible D gene (6 bases). The CDR3 loop spans 16 amino acids. Germline values: CDR1 SGHVS, CDR2 FNYEAQ. The V gene lost 5 bases and the J gene lost 2 bases, with 19 bases spanning the gap. CDR3 sequence (DNA): TGTGCCAGCAGCCCGGAACAGGGACATACCACCTACGAGCAGTACTTC. Translation: CASSPEQGHTTYEQYF.

This rearrangement joins TRBV14 to TRBJ2-7, with 9 bases that match TRBD2. This CDR3 is built from 14 residues. CDR1 and CDR2 from the germline V gene are SGHDN and FVKESK. V dropped 1 base and J dropped 7; count of bases not matched to a gene: 5. CDR3 sequence (DNA): TGTGCCAGCAGCCAAGGAGCGGGAGGAGGTGAGCAGTACTTC. Translation: CASSQGAGGGEQYF. The full variable domain, with the rest looked up from reference TRBV14 and TRBJ2-7, is EAGVTQFPSHSVIEKGQTVTLRCDPISGHDNLYWYRRVMGKEIKFLLHFVKESKQDESGMPNNRFLAERTGGTYSTLKVQPAELEDSGVYFCASSQGAGGGEQYFGPGTRLTVT.

About this clone: This sample includes further DNA sequences coding for the same CDR3. The rearrangement uses TRBV27 and TRBJ2-1, with D tentatively TRBD1 (5 bases). Germline V gene lookup returns CDR1 MNHEY and CDR2 SMNVEV (reference sequence). The CDR3 has 13 residues. The V end lost 5 bases, the J end lost 3 bases, and 8 bases lay between the germline ends. The CDR3 bases are TGTGCCAGCAGTATCCAGGGCTACAATGAGCAGTTCTTC. It encodes CASSIQGYNEQFF.

This clone has a handful of counts. An end of the junction differs from the germline gene, which may be a read error. The chain recombines TRBV7-7 with TRBJ2-5; TRBD1 might be the D (6 bases). Per the germline V gene, CDR1 is SSHAT and CDR2 is FNYEAQ (reference sequence). The length of the CDR3 is 15 residues. Here the CDR3 DNA reads TGTGCTAGCAGCCTAGGCCAGGGGAAACAAGAGACCCAGTACTTC. Translating it yields CASSLGQGKQETQYF.

This chain joins TRBV6-6 and TRBJ1-2; D possibly corresponds to TRBD1 (6 bases). V lost 5 bases to trimming and J lost 2 bases, with 12 bases between them. CDR3 size: 14 residues. The germline V gene has CDR1 MNHNY and CDR2 SVGAGI (reference sequence). CDR3 in DNA: TGTGCCAGCAGTCAGACAGGAATGAACTATGGCTACACCTTC. Translated: CASSQTGMNYGYTF.

The genes are TRBV7-2 and TRBJ1-4, with D possibly TRBD1 on 6 matching bases. V was trimmed by 5 bases and J by 4 bases, leaving 17 bases between them. Germline values: CDR1 SGHTA, CDR2 FQGNSA. This CDR3 has 16 residues. Written as DNA, the CDR3 is TGTGCCAGCAGCCCCACCTCGACAGGATATAATGAAAAACTGTTTTTT. Protein: CASSPTSTGYNEKLFF.

The rearrangement joins TRBV29-1 to TRBJ1-1; 7 bases are shared with TRBD1. CDR1 is SQVTM and CDR2 is ANQGSEA in the germline V gene. V trimming: 6 bases; J trimming: 5 bases; junction bases outside the gene matches: 15. The CDR3 consists of 15 residues. For the CDR3, the DNA is TGCAGCGTCGGGGGAGGGGGCCAGCGGTTGACTGAAGCTTTCTTT. Translating it yields CSVGGGGQRLTEAFF.

This clone has only a few counts. The V and J genes are TRBV6-5 and TRBJ1-5; D remains ambiguous. Germline CDR1 reads MNHEY; CDR2 reads SVGAGI. The CDR3 sequence is 13 residues long. V lost 0 bases, J lost 10 bases, and 10 bases lay in between. In DNA form, the CDR3 reads TGTGCCAGCAGTTACTCCCCAGGCCTCCCCCAGCATTTT. Encoded protein: CASSYSPGLPQHF.

This clone was observed a handful of times. The V call is TRBV4-1, the J call TRBJ2-2; D is undetermined. Germline V gene lookup returns CDR1 MGHRA and CDR2 YSYEKL. The CDR3 has 15 residues. Trimming cost V 3 bases and J 2 bases, with 10 bases left between them. The CDR3, as DNA: TGCGCCAGCAGCCAGCTCCATGACAACACCGGGGAGCTGTTTTTT. Translating it yields CASSQLHDNTGELFF.

The J gene is TRBJ1-1, the V gene TRBV7-8, with a possible D match to TRBD1 (5 bases). The CDR3 totals 16 residues. Deletions cut 3 bases from V and 4 bases from J, with 18 bases between. From germline, CDR1 is SGHVS and CDR2 FQNEAQ. The chain's CDR3 is CASSLRVGQGVTEAFF. CDR3 nucleotide sequence: TGTGCCAGCAGCTTGCGCGTCGGCCAAGGGGTCACTGAAGCTTTCTTT. Filled out from reference TRBV7-8 and TRBJ1-1, the complete variable domain reads GAGVSQSPRYKVAKRGQDVALRCDPISGHVSLFWYQQALGQGPEFLTYFQNEAQLDKSGLPSDRFFAERPEGSVSTLKIQRTQQEDSAVYLCASSLRVGQGVTEAFFGQGTRLTVV.

This chain uses TRBV7-6 with TRBJ2-7; D is unclear. The CDR3 consists of 11 residues. Trimming removed 9 bases at V and 2 bases at J, with 8 bases between. From germline, CDR1 is SGHVS and CDR2 FNYEAQ. The CDR3 nucleotides are TGTGCCAGGGACGGAACCTACGAGCAGTACTTC. It specifies CARDGTYEQYF.

The genes are TRBV28 and TRBJ2-7; TRBD1 agrees at 7 bases. Germline CDR1 is MDHEN and CDR2 is SYDVKM. V trimming: 2 bases; J trimming: 2 bases; junction bases outside the gene matches: 6. The CDR3 totals 15 residues. In DNA form, the CDR3 reads TGTGCCAGCAGTTTAAACCGGGACAGCCCCTACGAGCAGTACTTC. It translates to CASSLNRDSPYEQYF.

This clone showed up just once. CDR3 sequence (DNA): TGTGCCAGCAAAATCAGGGGCACAGATACGCAGTATTTT. Its translation: CASKIRGTDTQYF. The chain recombines TRBV11-2 with TRBJ2-3, with D possibly being TRBD1 (5 bases). CDR3 length equals 13 residues. Trimming stripped 7 bases from V and 1 base from J, with 9 bases between. The V gene's germline CDR1 is SGHAT and CDR2 FQNNGV.

The V call is TRBV7-2, the J call TRBJ2-6; D remains ambiguous. Germline CDR1 is SGHTA and CDR2 is FQGNSA. The CDR3 covers 14 residues. V was pared by 3 bases and J by 3 bases, with 6 bases between. Here the CDR3 reads CASSFQFGANVLTF. The CDR3 nucleotides are TGTGCCAGCAGCTTTCAGTTTGGGGCCAACGTCCTGACTTTC.

This CDR3 reads CAWSAAGALSGANVLTF. The CDR3 DNA follows: TGTGCCTGGAGTGCGGCAGGTGCCCTCTCTGGGGCCAACGTCCTGACTTTC. The chain couples TRBV30 to TRBJ2-6; the D is unclear. Trimming took off 1 base at V and 0 bases at J, with 13 bases between the two ends. The CDR3 loop spans 17 amino acids. The germline gives CDR1 GTSNPN, CDR2 SVGIG (reference sequence).

The chain employs TRBV7-2 and TRBJ2-1, with 13 bases fitting TRBD2. V shed 6 bases, J shed 12 bases, and the junction held 8 bases outside the gene matches. The CDR3 has 14 residues. Germline V lookup: CDR1 SGHTA, CDR2 FQGNSA. The CDR3 is CASRRQRTSGRQFF. Written as DNA, the CDR3 is TGTGCCAGCAGACGACAGAGGACTAGCGGGAGGCAGTTCTTC. Combining the CDR3 with reference TRBV7-2 and TRBJ2-1 gives the whole variable domain GAGVSQSPSNKVTEKGKDVELRCDPISGHTALYWYRQSLGQGLEFLIYFQGNSAPDKSGLPSDRFSAERTGGSVSTLTIQRTQQEDSAVYLCASRRQRTSGRQFFGPGTRLTVL.

A note on this clone: This CDR3 is also generated by other DNA sequences in the sample. The genes are TRBV11-2 and TRBJ2-7; D gene unclear. The CDR3 length is 12 residues. Germline V gene lookup returns CDR1 SGHAT and CDR2 FQNNGV. V dropped 3 bases and J dropped 3 bases, with 6 bases sitting between them. The CDR3 nucleotides are TGTGCCAGCAGCTTGCCAGGCTACGAGCAGTACTTC. Its protein is CASSLPGYEQYF.

This chain links TRBV19 with TRBJ2-1, with D unresolved. CDR1 and CDR2 from the germline V gene are LNHDA and SQIVND (reference sequence). The CDR3 spans 13 residues. V dropped 4 bases and J dropped 4 bases, with 8 bases sitting between them. For the CDR3, the DNA is TGTGCCAGTAGTACGGATTCTTACAATGAGCAGTTCTTC. This gives the protein CASSTDSYNEQFF.

This rearrangement joins TRBV27 to TRBJ2-7, with D uncertain. The CDR3 covers 12 residues. Germline lookup yields CDR1 MNHEY and CDR2 SMNVEV (reference sequence). With 6 bases removed from V and 0 bases from J, the gap between germline ends came to 6 bases. In DNA, the CDR3 is TGTGCCAGCAGAGGAAACTCCTACGAGCAGTACTTC. This codes for CASRGNSYEQYF.

V is TRBV28 and J is TRBJ2-3; 8 bases line up with TRBD1. Germline V gene data show CDR1 as MDHEN and CDR2 as SYDVKM. The CDR3 runs to 15 residues. Trimming took 4 bases from V and 4 from J; bases not matched to a gene: 7. The CDR3, as DNA: TGTGCCAGCAGTTCGCAGGGGGCGAGGGCAGATACGCAGTATTTT. Its translation: CASSSQGARADTQYF.

The rearrangement links TRBV29-1 to TRBJ1-5; D is ambiguous. CDR3 size: 13 residues. Germline V lookup: CDR1 SQVTM, CDR2 ANQGSEA. V was pared by 5 bases and J by 0 bases, with 8 bases between. The CDR3 sequence is CSVLEDSNQPQHF. As DNA, the CDR3 is TGCAGCGTTCTTGAGGATAGCAATCAGCCCCAGCATTTT.

This clone was counted a few times. The chain combines TRBV9 with TRBJ1-5; D perhaps matches TRBD1 (5 bases). Germline V gives CDR1 SGDLS, CDR2 YYNGEE. Trimming removed 4 bases from V and 6 bases from J, with 11 bases in between. The CDR3 is 13 residues long. CDR3 sequence reads: CASSLDGTQPQHF. The CDR3 region has the DNA TGTGCCAGCAGCCTTGACGGGACTCAGCCCCAGCATTTT.

The gene calls are TRBV5-6 and TRBJ1-2; 7 bases fit TRBD1. Germline CDR1 reads SGHDT; CDR2 reads YYEEEE. The ends lost 4 bases at V and 4 bases at J; junction bases unmatched: 10. The CDR3 is 15 residues long. CDR3 nucleotide sequence: TGTGCCAGCAGCCGACAGGGCCATAGGGCCTATGGCTACACCTTC. Protein sequence: CASSRQGHRAYGYTF.

The chain combines TRBV7-2 with TRBJ2-5; 10 bases are a match to TRBD2. The CDR3 runs 17 residues. Germline lookup yields CDR1 SGHTA and CDR2 FQGNSA. The V gene end was trimmed by 0 bases and the J gene end by 2 bases; junction bases not matched to a gene: 6. CDR3 protein: CASSLASGLAYQETQYF. The CDR3 coding sequence is TGTGCCAGCAGCTTAGCGTCGGGACTAGCGTATCAAGAGACCCAGTACTTC.

The chain has TRBV4-1 and TRBJ2-3; D is unclear. This CDR3 comprises 14 residues. The ends were cut back, 3 bases at V and 5 bases at J, with 12 bases in the middle. Per germline, CDR1 MGHRA and CDR2 YSYEKL. In nucleotides, the CDR3 is TGCGCCAGCAGCCATCCTAATTATGTAGATACGCAGTATTTT. This translates into CASSHPNYVDTQYF.

This clone came up a few times. The V gene is TRBV5-4, the J gene TRBJ2-5, with 10 bases that match TRBD2. The germline V gene has CDR1 SGHNT and CDR2 YYREEE (reference sequence). V trimming: 3 bases; J trimming: 1 base; junction bases outside the gene matches: 3. This CDR3 has 15 residues. CDR3 DNA: TGTGCCAGCAGCTCTAGCGGGGGATTCCAAGAGACCCAGTACTTC. Translated, it gives CASSSSGGFQETQYF.